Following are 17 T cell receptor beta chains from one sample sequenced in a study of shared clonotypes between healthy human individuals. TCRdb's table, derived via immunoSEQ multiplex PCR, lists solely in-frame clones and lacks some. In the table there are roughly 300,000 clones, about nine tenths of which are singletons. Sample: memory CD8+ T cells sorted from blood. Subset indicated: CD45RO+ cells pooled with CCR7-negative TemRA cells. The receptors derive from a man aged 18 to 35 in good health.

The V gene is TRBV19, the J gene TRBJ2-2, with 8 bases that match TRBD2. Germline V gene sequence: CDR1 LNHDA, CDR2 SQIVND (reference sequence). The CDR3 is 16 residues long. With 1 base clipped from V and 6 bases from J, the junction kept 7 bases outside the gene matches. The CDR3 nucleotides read TGTGCCAGTAGTATAGTTTCGGGGGGGCCCGCCGGGGAGCTGTTTTTT. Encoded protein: CASSIVSGGPAGELFF.

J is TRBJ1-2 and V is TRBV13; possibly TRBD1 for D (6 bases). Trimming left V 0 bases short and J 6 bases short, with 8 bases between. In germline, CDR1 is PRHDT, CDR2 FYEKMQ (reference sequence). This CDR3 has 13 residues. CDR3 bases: TGTGCCAGCAGCTTAGGACCAGGGGATGGCTACACCTTC. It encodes CASSLGPGDGYTF.

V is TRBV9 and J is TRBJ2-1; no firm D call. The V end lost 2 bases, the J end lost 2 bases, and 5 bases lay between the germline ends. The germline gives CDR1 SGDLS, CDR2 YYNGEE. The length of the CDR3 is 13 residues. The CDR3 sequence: CASSVFPYNEQFF. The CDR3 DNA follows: TGTGCCAGCAGCGTCTTCCCCTACAATGAGCAGTTCTTC.

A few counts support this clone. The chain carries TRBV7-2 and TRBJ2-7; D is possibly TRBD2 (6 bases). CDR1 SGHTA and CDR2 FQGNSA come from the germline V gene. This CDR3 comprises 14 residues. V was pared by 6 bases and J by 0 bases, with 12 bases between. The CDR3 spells CASSFTGSSYEQYF. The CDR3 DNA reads TGTGCCAGCAGTTTCACCGGGAGCTCCTACGAGCAGTACTTC.

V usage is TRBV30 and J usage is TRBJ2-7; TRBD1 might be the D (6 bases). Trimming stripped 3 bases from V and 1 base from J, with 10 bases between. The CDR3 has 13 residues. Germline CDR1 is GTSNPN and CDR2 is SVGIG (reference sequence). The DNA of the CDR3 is TGTGCCTGGAGCGAAGGACAGTCCTACGAGCAGTACTTC. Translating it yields CAWSEGQSYEQYF.

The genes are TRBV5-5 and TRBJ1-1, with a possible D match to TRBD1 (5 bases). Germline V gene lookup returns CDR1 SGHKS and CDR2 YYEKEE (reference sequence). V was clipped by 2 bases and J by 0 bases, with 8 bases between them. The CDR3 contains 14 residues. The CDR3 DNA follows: TGTGCCAGCAGCTTCCCAGGGTTGAACACTGAAGCTTTCTTT. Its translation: CASSFPGLNTEAFF. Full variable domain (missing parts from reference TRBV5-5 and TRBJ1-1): DAGVTQSPTHLIKTRGQQVTLRCSPISGHKSVSWYQQVLGQGPQFIFQYYEKEERGRGNFPDRFSARQFPNYSSELNVNALLLGDSALYLCASSFPGLNTEAFFGQGTRLTVV.

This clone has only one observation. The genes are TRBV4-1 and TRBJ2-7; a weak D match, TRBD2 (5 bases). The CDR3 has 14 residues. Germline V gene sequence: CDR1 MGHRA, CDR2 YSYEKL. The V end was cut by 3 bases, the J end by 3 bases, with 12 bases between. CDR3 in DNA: TGCGCCAGCAGCCAGCCGACCCGGGACTACGAGCAGTACTTC. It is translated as CASSQPTRDYEQYF.

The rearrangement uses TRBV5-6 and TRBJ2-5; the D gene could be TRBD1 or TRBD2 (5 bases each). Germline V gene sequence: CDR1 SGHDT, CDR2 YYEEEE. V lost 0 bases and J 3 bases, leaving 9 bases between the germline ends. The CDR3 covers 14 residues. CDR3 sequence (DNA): TGTGCCAGCAGCTTGGCCTGGGGGAAAGAGACCCAGTACTTC. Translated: CASSLAWGKETQYF.

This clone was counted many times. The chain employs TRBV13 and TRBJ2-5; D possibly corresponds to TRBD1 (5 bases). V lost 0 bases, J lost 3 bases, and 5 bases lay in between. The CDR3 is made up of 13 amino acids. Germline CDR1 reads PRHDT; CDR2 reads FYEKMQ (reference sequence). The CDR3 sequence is CASSLGQEETQYF. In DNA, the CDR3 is TGTGCCAGCAGCTTAGGACAGGAAGAGACCCAGTACTTC. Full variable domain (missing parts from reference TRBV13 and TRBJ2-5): AAGVIQSPRHLIKEKRETATLKCYPIPRHDTVYWYQQGPGQDPQFLISFYEKMQSDKGSIPDRFSAQQFSDYHSELNMSSLELGDSALYFCASSLGQEETQYFGPGTRLLVL.

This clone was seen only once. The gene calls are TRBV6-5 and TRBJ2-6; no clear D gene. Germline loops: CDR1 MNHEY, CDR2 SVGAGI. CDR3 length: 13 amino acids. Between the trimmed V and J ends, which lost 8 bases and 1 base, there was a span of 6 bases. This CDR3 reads CASGDSGANVLTF. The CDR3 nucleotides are TGTGCCAGCGGAGATTCTGGGGCCAACGTCCTGACTTTC.

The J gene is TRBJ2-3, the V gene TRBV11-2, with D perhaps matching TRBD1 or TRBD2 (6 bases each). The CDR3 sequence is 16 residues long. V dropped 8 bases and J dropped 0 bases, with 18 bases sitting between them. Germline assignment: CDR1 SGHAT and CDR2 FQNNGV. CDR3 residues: CASGWGAWTSTDTQYF. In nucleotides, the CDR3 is TGTGCCAGCGGCTGGGGGGCATGGACTAGCACAGATACGCAGTATTTT.

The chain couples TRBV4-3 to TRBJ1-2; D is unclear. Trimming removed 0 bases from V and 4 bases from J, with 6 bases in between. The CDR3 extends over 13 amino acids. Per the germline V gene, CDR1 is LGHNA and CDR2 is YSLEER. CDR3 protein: CASSQDHVYGYTF. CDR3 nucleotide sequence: TGCGCCAGCAGCCAAGATCATGTCTATGGCTACACCTTC.

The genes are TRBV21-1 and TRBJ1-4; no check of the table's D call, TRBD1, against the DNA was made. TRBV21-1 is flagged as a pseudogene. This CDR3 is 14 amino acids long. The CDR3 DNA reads TGTGCCAGCAGCAGGGACATAGCATGCGAAAAACTGTTTTTT. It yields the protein CASSRDIACEKLFF.

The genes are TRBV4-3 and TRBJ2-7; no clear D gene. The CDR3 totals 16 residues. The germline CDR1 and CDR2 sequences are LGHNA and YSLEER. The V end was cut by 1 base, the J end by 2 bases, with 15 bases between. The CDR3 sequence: CASSQGWPPGTYEQYF. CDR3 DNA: TGCGCCAGCAGCCAAGGGTGGCCCCCTGGCACCTACGAGCAGTACTTC.

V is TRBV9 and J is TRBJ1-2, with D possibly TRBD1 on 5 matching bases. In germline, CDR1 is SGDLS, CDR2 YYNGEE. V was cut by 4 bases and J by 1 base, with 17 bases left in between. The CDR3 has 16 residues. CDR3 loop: CASSSYQSGGNYGYTF. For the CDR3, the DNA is TGTGCCAGCAGCTCCTATCAGAGTGGGGGTAACTATGGCTACACCTTC.

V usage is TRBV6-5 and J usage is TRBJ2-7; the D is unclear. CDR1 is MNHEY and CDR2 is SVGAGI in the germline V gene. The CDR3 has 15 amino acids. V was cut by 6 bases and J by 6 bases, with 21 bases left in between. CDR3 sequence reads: CASRVIAAGFSEQYF. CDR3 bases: TGTGCCAGCAGGGTTATTGCGGCCGGGTTTTCCGAGCAGTACTTC.

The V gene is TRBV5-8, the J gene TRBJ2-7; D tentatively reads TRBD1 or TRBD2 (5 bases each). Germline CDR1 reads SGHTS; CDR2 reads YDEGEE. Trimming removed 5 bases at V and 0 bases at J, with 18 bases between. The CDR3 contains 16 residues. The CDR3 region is CASRGPSTGSSYEQYF. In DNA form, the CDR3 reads TGTGCCAGCAGGGGACCGAGTACGGGGAGCTCCTACGAGCAGTACTTC.